This T cell receptor (beta chain) was sequenced for a study of graft-versus-host responses after intestinal transplantation. V gave up 5 bases and J gave up 1 base, with 12 bases separating them. CDR1 and CDR2 from the germline V gene are SGHAT and FQNNGV. The CDR3 extends over 16 amino acids. Only in-frame clones appear in the TCRdb table, and some are missing; sequencing was by immunoSEQ multiplex PCR. The data contain about 47,000 clones, 90% to 95% of them singletons. General study results and limits: Within the allografts of patients who had graft-donor T cell macrochimerism, graft-versus-host to host-versus-graft clonal ratios were high.

Points on this clone: Its antigen is currently unknown.

This rearrangement joins TRBV11-2 to TRBJ2-6, with unresolved D. The source of this sequence is a human patient who received an intestinal transplant, so some T cells may come from the graft donor. Sample: PBMCs, taken approximately 740 days after a first intestinal transplant, on the day of a second. CDR3: CASSPDPGSGANVLTF. CDR3 DNA: TGTGCCAGCAGCCCAGACCCGGGTTCTGGGGCCAACGTCCTGACTTTC.